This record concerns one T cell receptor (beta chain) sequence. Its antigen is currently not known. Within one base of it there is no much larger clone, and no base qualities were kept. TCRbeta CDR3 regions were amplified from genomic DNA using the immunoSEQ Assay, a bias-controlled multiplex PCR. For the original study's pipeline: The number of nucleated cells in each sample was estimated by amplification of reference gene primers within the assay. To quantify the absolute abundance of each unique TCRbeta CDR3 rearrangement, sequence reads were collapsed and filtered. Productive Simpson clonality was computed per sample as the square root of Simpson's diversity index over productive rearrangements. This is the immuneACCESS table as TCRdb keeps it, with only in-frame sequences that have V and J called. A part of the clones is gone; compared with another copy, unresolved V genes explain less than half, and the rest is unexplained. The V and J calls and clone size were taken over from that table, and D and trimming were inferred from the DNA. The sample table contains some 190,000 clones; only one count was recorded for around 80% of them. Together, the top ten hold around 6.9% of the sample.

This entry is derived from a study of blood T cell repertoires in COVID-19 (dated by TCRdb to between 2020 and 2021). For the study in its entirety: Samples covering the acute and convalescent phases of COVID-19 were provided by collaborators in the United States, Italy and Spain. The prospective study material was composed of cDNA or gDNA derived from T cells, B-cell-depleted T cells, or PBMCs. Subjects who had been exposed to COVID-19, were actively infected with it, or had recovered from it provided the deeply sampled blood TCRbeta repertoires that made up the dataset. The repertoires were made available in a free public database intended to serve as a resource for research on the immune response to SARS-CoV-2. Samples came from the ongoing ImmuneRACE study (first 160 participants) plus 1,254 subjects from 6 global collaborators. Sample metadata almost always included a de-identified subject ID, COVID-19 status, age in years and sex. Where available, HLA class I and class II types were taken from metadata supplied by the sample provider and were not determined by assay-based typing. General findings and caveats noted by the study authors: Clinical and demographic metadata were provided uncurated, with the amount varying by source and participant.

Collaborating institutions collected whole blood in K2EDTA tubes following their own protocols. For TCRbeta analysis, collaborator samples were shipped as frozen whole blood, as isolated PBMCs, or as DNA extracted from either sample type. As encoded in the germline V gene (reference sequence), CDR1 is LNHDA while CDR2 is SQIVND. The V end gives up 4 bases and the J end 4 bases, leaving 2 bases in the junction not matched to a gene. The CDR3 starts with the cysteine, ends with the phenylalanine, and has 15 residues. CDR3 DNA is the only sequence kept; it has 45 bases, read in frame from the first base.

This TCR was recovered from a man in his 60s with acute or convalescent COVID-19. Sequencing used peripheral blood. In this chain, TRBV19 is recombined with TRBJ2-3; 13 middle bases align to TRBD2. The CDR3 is CASSRTSGSADTQYF. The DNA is TGTGCCAGTAGTAGGACTAGCGGGAGCGCAGATACGCAGTATTTT.